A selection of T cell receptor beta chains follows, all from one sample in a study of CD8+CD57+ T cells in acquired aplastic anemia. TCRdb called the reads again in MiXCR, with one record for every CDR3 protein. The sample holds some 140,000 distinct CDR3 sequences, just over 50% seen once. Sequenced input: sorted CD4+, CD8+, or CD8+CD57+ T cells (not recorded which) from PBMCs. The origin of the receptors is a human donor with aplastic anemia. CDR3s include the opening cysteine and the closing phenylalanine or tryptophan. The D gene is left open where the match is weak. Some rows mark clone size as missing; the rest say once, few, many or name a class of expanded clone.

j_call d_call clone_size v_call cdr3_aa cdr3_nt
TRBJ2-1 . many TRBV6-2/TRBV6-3 CASSYPTRLVHEQFF TGTGCCAGCAGTTACCCGACTAGATTGGTTCATGAGCAGTTCTTC
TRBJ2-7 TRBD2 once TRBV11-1 CASSSIAGGTLYEQYF TGTGCCAGCAGCAGTATAGCGGGAGGAACGCTCTACGAGCAGTACTTC
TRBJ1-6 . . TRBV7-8 CASSLKGRASYNSPLHF TGTGCCAGCAGCTTAAAAGGGCGCGCGTCCTATAATTCACCCCTCCACTTT
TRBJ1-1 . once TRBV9 CAGGGNTEAFF TGTGCTGGCGGGGGGAACACTGAAGCTTTCTTT
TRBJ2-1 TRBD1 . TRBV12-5 CASGLLDRGLYNEQFF TGTGCTAGTGGTTTGTTAGACAGGGGCCTTTACAATGAGCAGTTCTTC
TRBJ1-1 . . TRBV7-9 CASSLTGITEAFF TGTGCCAGCAGCTTAACAGGGATCACTGAAGCTTTCTTT
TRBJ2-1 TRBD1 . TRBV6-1 CASTFEGTAKTYNEQFF TGTGCCAGCACCTTCGAGGGGACAGCCAAGACCTACAATGAGCAGTTCTTC
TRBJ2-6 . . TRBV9 CASSHRTGANVLTF TGTGCCAGCAGCCACCGGACAGGGGCCAACGTCCTGACTTTC
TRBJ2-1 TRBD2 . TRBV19 CASSLGTSGNEQFF TGTGCCAGTAGTCTCGGGACTAGCGGAAATGAGCAGTTCTTC
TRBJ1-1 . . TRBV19 CASSPQNTEAFF TGTGCCAGTAGTCCGCAGAACACTGAAGCTTTCTTT
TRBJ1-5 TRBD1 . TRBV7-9 CASSPTGVQPQHF TGTGCCAGCAGCCCCACAGGGGTTCAGCCCCAGCATTTT
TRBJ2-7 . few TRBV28 CASSWVGYEQYF TGTGCCAGCAGTTGGGTAGGTTACGAGCAGTACTTC
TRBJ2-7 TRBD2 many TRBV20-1 CSARDRRGAWYEQYF TGCAGTGCTAGAGATAGGCGGGGGGCATGGTACGAGCAGTACTTC
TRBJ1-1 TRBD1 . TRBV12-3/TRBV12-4 CASSPGGLSSGEAFF TGTGCCAGCAGTCCAGGGGGCTTATCGTCGGGGGAAGCTTTCTTT
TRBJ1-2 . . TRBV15 CATSSAAGSTIGGYTF TGTGCCACCAGCAGCGCCGCAGGGTCCACTATAGGCGGCTACACCTTC
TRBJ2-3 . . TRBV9 CASSSLGDF TGTGCCAGCAGTTCCCTAGGCGATTTT
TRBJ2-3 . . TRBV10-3 CASSYGNTQYF TGTGCCAGCAGTTACGGAAATACGCAGTATTTT
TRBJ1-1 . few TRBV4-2 CASSVQGATEAFF TGTGCCAGCAGTGTCCAGGGAGCCACTGAAGCTTTCTTT
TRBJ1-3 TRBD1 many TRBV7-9 CASSSTTGAAGNTIYF TGTGCCAGCAGCTCCACGACAGGGGCGGCTGGAAACACCATATATTTT
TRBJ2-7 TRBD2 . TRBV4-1 CASSQGPAGGPGEQYF TGCGCCAGCAGCCAAGGGCCAGCGGGGGGGCCGGGCGAGCAGTACTTC
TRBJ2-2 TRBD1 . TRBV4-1 CASSQRTGTGELFF TGCGCCAGCAGCCAACGGACAGGGACCGGGGAGCTGTTTTTT
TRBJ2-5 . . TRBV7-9 CASSLGYQETQYF TGTGCCAGCAGCTTAGGCTACCAAGAGACCCAGTACTTC
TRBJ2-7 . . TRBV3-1 CASSQEQPRGGTIYEQYF TGTGCCAGCAGCCAAGAACAACCGCGTGGCGGGACCATCTACGAGCAGTACTTC
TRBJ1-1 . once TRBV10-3 CAISGRADTEAFF TGTGCCATCAGTGGGCGCGCGGACACTGAAGCTTTCTTT
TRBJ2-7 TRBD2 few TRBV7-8 CASSSNVREDLYEQYF TGTGCCAGCAGCTCCAACGTGCGGGAGGACCTCTACGAGCAGTACTTC
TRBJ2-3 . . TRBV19 CASSQPGPTTDTQYF TGTGCCAGCAGCCAGCCGGGACCCACCACAGATACGCAGTATTTT
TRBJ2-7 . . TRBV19 CASNDGGEDEQYF TGTGCCAGTAACGATGGGGGCGAAGACGAGCAGTACTTC
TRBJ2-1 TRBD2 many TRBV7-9 CASPSGNEQFF TGTGCCAGCCCTAGCGGCAATGAGCAGTTCTTC
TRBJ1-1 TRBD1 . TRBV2 CASSEASRGLTEAFF TGTGCCAGCAGTGAAGCAAGCAGGGGGCTTACTGAAGCTTTCTTT
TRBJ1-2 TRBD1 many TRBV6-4 CANPDRGSAGYTF TGTGCCAACCCAGACAGGGGGTCTGCTGGCTACACCTTC
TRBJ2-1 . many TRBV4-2 CASSPRGPQRSEQFF TGTGCCAGCAGCCCCCGGGGGCCCCAACGCTCTGAGCAGTTCTTC
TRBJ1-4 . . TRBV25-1 CASSESGLLNEKLFF TGTGCCAGCAGTGAGTCAGGGTTACTTAATGAAAAACTGTTTTTT
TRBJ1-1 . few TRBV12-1 CASSPSDREVCEAFF TGTGCCAGCAGCCCATCCGACCGGGAGGTGTGTGAAGCTTTCTTT
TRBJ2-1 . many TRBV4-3 CASSQDRLRSNEQFF TGCGCCAGCAGCCAAGATCGTCTCCGAAGTAATGAGCAGTTCTTC
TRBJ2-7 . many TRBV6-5 CASSYSRGDGEQYF TGTGCCAGCAGTTACTCGAGGGGGGACGGCGAGCAGTACTTC
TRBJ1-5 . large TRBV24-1 CASHSGVGGQPQHF TGTGCCAGCCACTCCGGAGTAGGGGGTCAGCCCCAGCATTTT
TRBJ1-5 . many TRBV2 CASSYGTSNQPQHF TGTGCCAGCAGTTATGGTACTAGCAATCAGCCCCAGCATTTT